Following are 15 T cell receptor beta chains from one sample sequenced in a study of response to subunit inactivated influenza vaccine. In TCRdb, the RT-PCR reads were re-called with MiXCR into one record per CDR3 protein. This table holds a few hundred thousand distinct CDR3 sequences, about 15% found once. Source: PBMCs from blood, taken roughly 13 days after vaccination. The source of these receptors is a man aged 45 to 65 who received an inactivated influenza vaccine.

This clonotype was observed a handful of times. The chain recombines TRBV3-1 with TRBJ1-2; 7 bases match TRBD1. The CDR3 has 13 residues. The germline gives CDR1 LGHDT, CDR2 YNNKEL (reference sequence). With 4 bases clipped from V and 6 bases from J, the junction kept 5 bases outside the gene matches. CDR3 DNA sequence: TGTGCCAGCAGCCCGGGGACAGCTGATGGCTACACCTTC. Its translation: CASSPGTADGYTF.

This clonotype was observed a few times. The chain employs TRBV9 and TRBJ2-1, with 7 bases matching TRBD1. Unmatched junction bases numbered 6, after V lost 0 bases and J lost 0 bases. CDR3 length: 17 residues. Germline CDR1 is SGDLS and CDR2 is YYNGEE. As DNA, the CDR3 is TGTGCCAGCAGCGTAGCGGGGACAGAGAGCTCCTACAATGAGCAGTTCTTC. Encoded protein: CASSVAGTESSYNEQFF.

This clonotype was counted between two and nine times. The J gene is TRBJ2-6, the V gene TRBV28; D call uncertain. The CDR3 consists of 16 residues. The V and J ends lost 6 bases and 1 base respectively, with 13 bases between them. The germline CDR1 and CDR2 sequences are MDHEN and SYDVKM. CDR3 region: CASSPPTRSGANVLTF. CDR3 nucleotides: TGTGCCAGCAGCCCTCCCACCCGGTCTGGGGCCAACGTCCTGACTTTC.

This clonotype appeared a few times. The chain carries TRBV29-1 and TRBJ2-1; D is unclear. Germline V gives CDR1 SQVTM, CDR2 ANQGSEA. CDR3 size: 12 residues. V gave up 6 bases and J gave up 7 bases, with 13 bases separating them. The CDR3 region is CSVAPVKNEQFF. The DNA of the CDR3 is TGCAGCGTCGCCCCGGTAAAAAATGAGCAGTTCTTC.

This clonotype was seen only a few times. This chain links TRBV27 with TRBJ2-1; the D gene could be TRBD1 or TRBD2 (5 bases each). The CDR3 extends over 15 amino acids. Deletions cut 6 bases from V and 2 bases from J, with 14 bases between. CDR1 and CDR2 from the germline V gene are MNHEY and SMNVEV (reference sequence). The CDR3 protein is CASSYRDGAYNEQFF. As DNA, the CDR3 is TGTGCCAGCAGCTACCGGGACGGAGCCTACAATGAGCAGTTCTTC.

This clonotype came up many times. This chain joins TRBV7-2 and TRBJ1-1, with a possible D match to TRBD1 (5 bases). Germline CDR1 and CDR2: SGHTA and FQGNSA. V lost 2 bases to trimming and J lost 8 bases, with 9 bases between them. The CDR3 is 12 residues long. The CDR3 here is CASSLWDQEAFF. CDR3 in DNA: TGTGCCAGCAGCTTATGGGACCAGGAAGCTTTCTTT.

This clonotype has just a few counts. The CDR3 spells CASSLEGFEYQETQYF. For the CDR3, the DNA is TGTGCCAGCAGCTTGGAAGGCTTCGAGTACCAAGAGACCCAGTACTTC. V usage is TRBV5-5 and J usage is TRBJ2-5, with D uncertain. The germline CDR1 and CDR2 sequences are SGHKS and YYEKEE (reference sequence). The V end was cut by 0 bases, the J end by 0 bases, with 12 bases between. This CDR3 has 16 amino acids.

The table lists this clonotype with a few counts. The chain recombines TRBV20-1 with TRBJ1-5, with D maybe TRBD1 (6 bases). Looked up from germline, CDR1 is DFQATT and CDR2 is SNEGSKA (reference sequence). This CDR3 is built from 13 residues. The V and J ends lost 7 bases and 0 bases respectively, with 10 bases between them. The CDR3 is CSVSRGSNQPQHF. CDR3 in DNA: TGCAGTGTCTCCAGGGGTAGCAATCAGCCCCAGCATTTT.

For this clonotype: A read error may produce the germline difference seen at one junction end. CDR3 nucleotides: TGTGCTAGCAGCTTAACCCGGACAGGAATAAACACCGGGGAGCTGTTTTTT. Translation: CASSLTRTGINTGELFF. The J gene is TRBJ2-2, the V gene TRBV7-7; 7 nucleotides line up with TRBD1. Germline V gene lookup returns CDR1 SSHAT and CDR2 FNYEAQ (reference sequence). This CDR3 has 17 residues.

This clonotype was seen more than once but under ten times. The V gene is TRBV7-3, the J gene TRBJ2-3; 7 bases fit TRBD2. This CDR3 is built from 13 residues. J gave up 6 bases and V 8 bases, and 8 bases lay outside the gene matches. Germline assignment: CDR1 SGHTA and CDR2 FQGTGA. CDR3 sequence (DNA): TGTGCCAGCGGCGCGGGAGCAGGGGATACGCAGTATTTT. Protein sequence: CASGAGAGDTQYF. The variable domain in full, completed from reference TRBV7-3 and TRBJ2-3, reads GAGVSQTPSNKVTEKGKYVELRCDPISGHTALYWYRQSLGQGPEFLIYFQGTGAADDSGLPNDRFFAVRPEGSVSTLKIQRTERGDSAVYLCASGAGAGDTQYFGPGTRLTVL.

The chain combines TRBV20-1 with TRBJ1-2; TRBD1 matches at 7 bases. Germline V gene lookup returns CDR1 DFQATT and CDR2 SNEGSKA (reference sequence). The junction had 7 bases not matched to a gene; V was cut back by 3 bases and J by 6 bases. This CDR3 has 13 amino acids. In nucleotides, the CDR3 is TGCAGTGCTAGGCCCGGGACAGTGGATGGCTACACCTTC. It specifies CSARPGTVDGYTF.

J is TRBJ1-1 and V is TRBV12-3 or TRBV12-4; D might be TRBD1 (5 bases). The CDR3 loop spans 16 amino acids. V was trimmed by 1 base and J by 2 bases, leaving 14 bases between them. The DNA for the CDR3 is TGTGCCAGCAGTTTAGGAGTGGGACGGTTAAACACTGAAGCTTTCTTT. As protein: CASSLGVGRLNTEAFF.

This clonotype has just a few counts. This chain connects TRBV10-3 to TRBJ1-4; D unclear. The V end was cut by 4 bases, the J end by 8 bases, with 8 bases between. The CDR3 has 12 residues. Germline CDR1 is ENHRY and CDR2 is SYGVKD. Written as DNA, the CDR3 is TGTGCCATCAGTGGGGATTCAGAAAAACTGTTTTTT. Protein: CAISGDSEKLFF.

The rearrangement links TRBV5-1 to TRBJ2-7; D not resolved. Germline V gene data show CDR1 as SGHRS and CDR2 as YFSETQ. V lost 4 bases and J lost 7, with 9 bases in between. The CDR3 length is 11 residues. This chain's CDR3 is CASSAQKEQYF. DNA for the CDR3: TGCGCCAGCAGCGCTCAAAAAGAGCAGTACTTC.

The CDR3 nucleotides read TGCAGTGCTAGGGGGGGAGGGCCCAAAAACATTCAGTACTTC. Its protein is CSARGGGPKNIQYF. The chain carries TRBV20-1 and TRBJ2-4, with TRBD2 matching over 7 bases. The length of the CDR3 is 14 residues. Germline CDR1 DFQATT, CDR2 SNEGSKA (reference sequence). V gave up 3 bases and J gave up 2 bases; unmatched junction bases: 4.